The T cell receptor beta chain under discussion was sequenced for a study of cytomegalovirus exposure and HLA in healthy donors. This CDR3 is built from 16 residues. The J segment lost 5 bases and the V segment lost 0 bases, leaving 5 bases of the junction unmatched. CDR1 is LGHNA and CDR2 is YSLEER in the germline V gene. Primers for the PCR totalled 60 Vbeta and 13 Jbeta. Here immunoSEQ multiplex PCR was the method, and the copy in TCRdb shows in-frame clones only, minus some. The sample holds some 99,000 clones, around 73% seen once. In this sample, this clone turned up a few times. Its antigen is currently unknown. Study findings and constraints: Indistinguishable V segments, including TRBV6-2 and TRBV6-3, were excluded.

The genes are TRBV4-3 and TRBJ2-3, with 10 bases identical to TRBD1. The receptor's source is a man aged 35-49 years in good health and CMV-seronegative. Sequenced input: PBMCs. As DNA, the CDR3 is TGCGCCAGCAGCCAAGAAAGACAGGGGGCCAAAGATACGCAGTATTTT. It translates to CASSQERQGAKDTQYF.